Listed here is a single T cell receptor (beta chain). Only a few counts were recorded for this clonotype. It has no known antigen specificity. No base-level quality is on record; no much larger clone is a single base apart. TCR beta CDR3 regions were amplified from RNA transcripts. The TCR CDR3 was subjected to a first round of RT-PCR using the HTBI primer set and the Qiagen OneStep RT-PCR kit. A second multiplex PCR round built the libraries, followed by size selection and purification. Sequencing of the libraries was done on an Illumina HiSeq2000 using paired-end 100 bp reads. The published analysis was carried out like this. SOAPnuke was used to process the raw data, throwing out any read that contained adapters or uncalled bases, had a mean Phred below 15, or lacked an exact constant-primer or identifier match. High-quality paired reads were merged using COPE v1.2.5, and each unique nucleotide sequence was defined as a clonotype. MiTCR v1.1 was used to align clonotypes to the IMGT TRBV, TRBD and TRBJ reference segments. Analysis was restricted to V-J combinations with a frequency above 0.0001, which covered roughly 99% of repertoires. The TCS score was defined as the ratio of F50 (clonal expansion) to E x V (chaos), calculated using BLOSUM62-based TCRdist between CDR3 peptides within each V-J. Welch's t-statistics and random forest reduced 450 to 600 V-J features to 13, which were used in a naive Bayes classifier (R e1071). TCRdb reworked the public reads: Q25 trimming with fastp, MiXCR clone assembly, productive beta chains retained. Every CDR3 protein is listed once, alongside the most common genes and DNA of its rows. The V and J calls here are based on TCRdb, not the publication. The sample table holds 690,000 or so distinct CDR3 sequences, of which roughly a sixth were seen once. The leading ten clones occupy approximately 15% of the sample.

The data stem from a study of T cells in Graves' hyperthyroidism and ophthalmopathy (dated by TCRdb to between 2017 and 2020). Describing the broader study: Peripheral blood was sampled at the time of initial diagnosis, prior to any treatment. To identify distinguishing TCR V-J signatures, a discovery cohort of about a hundred patients was used, comprising approximately 40 with Graves' ophthalmopathy and about 59 with stable Graves' hyperthyroidism. An independent validation cohort of about 19 hyperthyroidism patients and approximately 17 patients who later progressed to ophthalmopathy tested prospective prediction of ophthalmopathy. The 95 to 100 discovery patients were randomly divided into training and test sets at a 7:3 ratio. In several Graves' hyperthyroidism patients, the study also compared T-cell repertoires from thyroid tissue with T-cell repertoires from blood. After blood sampling, hyperthyroidism patients were treated with methimazole at a starting dose of 30 mg daily, and ophthalmopathy patients were treated with high-dose intravenous methylprednisolone. The paper describes TCR Vbeta CDR3 sequencing of fewer than 150 peripheral blood samples, made up of about 41 ophthalmopathy patients, roughly 75 hyperthyroidism patients and roughly 17 progressor patients.

Hyperthyroidism patients were aged 18 to 65 years and newly diagnosed, with disease duration of less than 2 months. The study excluded patients with uncontrolled infections, other autoimmune diseases, pregnancy or lactation. Diagnoses were based on clinical symptoms, serum thyroxine and TRAb, thyroid ultrasound and orbital computed tomography. For progressor patients, blood was drawn at the first diagnosis of hyperthyroidism, before any ophthalmopathy symptoms had appeared. PBMCs were separated from around 9.1 ml of fresh peripheral blood using Ficoll-Paque density gradient centrifugation. Progressor patients were first diagnosed with Graves' hyperthyroidism and then developed ophthalmopathy during follow-up. Total RNA was extracted using Trizol reagent, and RNA quality was assessed on an Agilent 2100 Bioanalyzer. The full study reports these points: In cross-validation, a model built on a 13 V-J signature told ophthalmopathy apart from stable hyperthyroidism with approximately 90% sensitivity and about 81% specificity, and in testing the same model reached 80%/75%. Sample size was not statistically predetermined, and investigators were not blinded to group allocation. Most expanded thyroid clonotypes (frequency above 0.001) were also detected in blood, suggesting blood repertoires may reflect thyroid immune responses. In validation, progression to ophthalmopathy was predicted by the model with almost 71% sensitivity and roughly 72% specificity, a median of approximately 6.5 months before onset.

What was sequenced was blood. The sequence was collected from a woman in her 50s with Graves' hyperthyroidism that later progressed to Graves' ophthalmopathy.

The nucleotides are TGTGCCAGCAGCCGAGGACCCGGACGGACCCAGTACTTC. Translated, it reads CASSRGPGRTQYF. Rearrangement joined TRBV6-1 to TRBJ2-5, with no confidently assigned D gene. CDR1 and CDR2, looked up from the germline V gene, are MNHNS and SASEGT. V is cut by 6 bases and J by 7 bases, and the space between the germline ends is 15 bases. The CDR3 runs 13 residues from the cysteine to the phenylalanine. The read is trimmed to its CDR3 DNA, 39 bases read in frame from base 1.